This entry describes one T cell receptor beta chain. This sample is part of a study of patients and donors after allogeneic stem cell transplantation. There are 19 residues in the CDR3. Per the germline V gene, CDR1 is MNHEY and CDR2 is SVGAGI. V lost 9 bases and J lost 0; bases outside the gene matches: 15. TCRdb recomputed calls from the RT-PCR reads with MiXCR, one row per CDR3 protein. The sample includes under 200,000 distinct CDR3 sequences, about 30% of them seen just once. The chain couples TRBV6-5 to TRBJ2-1; TRBD2 agrees at 12 bases. This receptor was taken from a human donor who was either an allogeneic HSCT recipient or a stem cell or donor lymphocyte infusion donor (not recorded which). It is not recorded whose cells these are; they may come from a transplant donor. Sample: blood, either unsorted or a sorted T cell fraction (not recorded which). CDR3 nucleotide sequence: TGTGCCAGTAGGTCGCCGGGACTAGCGGGTTCAAGCTCCTACAATGAGCAGTTCTTC. Its translation: CASRSPGLAGSSSYNEQFF.